What follows are 32 T cell receptor beta chains derived from one specimen sequenced in a study of early stage breast cancer tumors. The table came from immunoSEQ multiplex PCR; TCRdb's copy has only in-frame clones and leaves some out. The sample contains about 8,400 clones, approximately 80% of which appear only once. The material sequenced was normal breast tissue next to the tumor. The receptors come from a person aged 55-75 years with breast cancer.

The V call is TRBV6-1, the J call TRBJ2-7; no definite D call. The germline gives CDR1 MNHNS, CDR2 SASEGT. With 2 bases removed from V and 5 bases from J, the gap between germline ends came to 13 bases. The CDR3 is made up of 14 amino acids. The CDR3 DNA reads TGTGCCAGCAGTGAACCGGGCCTGTGGGACGAGCAGTACTTC. Translating gives CASSEPGLWDEQYF.

This clone has a handful of counts. The gene calls are TRBV7-9 and TRBJ1-1, with no clear D. The CDR3 runs 13 residues. V shed 5 bases and J shed 4 bases, with 11 bases lying between them. Germline V gene sequence: CDR1 SEHNR, CDR2 FQNEAQ (reference sequence). CDR3 bases: TGTGCCAGCAGCCGGGTGAGTGGCACTGAAGCTTTCTTT. It specifies CASSRVSGTEAFF.

The V and J genes are TRBV30 and TRBJ1-2; the D is unclear. Germline CDR1 and CDR2: GTSNPN and SVGIG (reference sequence). Trimming pared 4 bases from V and 7 bases from J, leaving 19 bases between. The CDR3 is 14 amino acids. As DNA, the CDR3 is TGTGCCTGGACAGTCGGCGGGCGGCGGTTTGGCTACACCTTC. It codes for CAWTVGGRRFGYTF. The full variable domain, in which reference TRBV30 and TRBJ1-2 provide the parts outside the CDR3, is SQTIHQWPATLVQPVGSPLSLECTVEGTSNPNLYWYRQAAGRGLQLLFYSVGIGQISSEVPQNLSASRPQDRQFILSSKKLLLSDSGFYLCAWTVGGRRFGYTFGSGTRLTVV.

The CDR3 is CASSMRYNEQFF. Here the CDR3 DNA reads TGTGCCAGTAGTATGCGATACAATGAGCAGTTCTTC. The chain links TRBV19 to TRBJ2-1; D not resolved. The V end was cut by 3 bases, the J end by 4 bases, with 4 bases between. The germline CDR1 and CDR2 sequences are LNHDA and SQIVND (reference sequence). CDR3 length: 12 residues.

This chain connects TRBV21-1 to TRBJ1-1. TRBV21-1 is assigned pseudogene status. The CDR3 totals 15 residues. The CDR3 DNA reads as TGTGCCAGCAGCAAAGTAAGGAGGGGAAACACTGAAGCTTTCTTT. Protein: CASSKVRRGNTEAFF.

The V gene is TRBV5-6, the J gene TRBJ1-3; D is perhaps TRBD1 (5 bases). This CDR3 is built from 16 residues. The V gene's germline CDR1 is SGHDT and CDR2 YYEEEE. Trimming shortened V by 1 base and J by 3 bases, and 14 bases separated the two germline ends. CDR3 protein: CASSLPDRQSGNTIYF. CDR3 nucleotide sequence: TGTGCCAGCAGCTTGCCTGACAGACAGAGTGGAAACACCATATATTTT.

This chain connects TRBV10-3 to TRBJ2-1, with D possibly being TRBD2 (6 bases). This CDR3 has 13 residues. Deletions cut 6 bases from V and 8 bases from J, with 14 bases between. The germline V gene has CDR1 ENHRY and CDR2 SYGVKD. Here the CDR3 DNA reads TGTGCCATCAGCCCTACGGGACTCCATGAGCAGTTCTTC. It is translated as CAISPTGLHEQFF.

This clone was seen a single time. The chain uses TRBV5-4 and TRBJ2-1; 8 bases fit TRBD2. Germline lookup yields CDR1 SGHNT and CDR2 YYREEE (reference sequence). This CDR3 is 15 amino acids long. V lost 2 bases, J lost 4 bases, and 5 bases stayed unmatched. As DNA, the CDR3 is TGTGCCAGCAGCTTCATGGGCGGGAGGTACAATGAGCAGTTCTTC. Encoded protein: CASSFMGGRYNEQFF.

The V gene is TRBV18, the J gene TRBJ1-4; 8 nucleotides match TRBD1. The CDR3 has 13 residues. Trimming at V came to 6 bases and at J to 7 bases, leaving 4 bases not matched to a gene. Germline V gene data show CDR1 as KGHSH and CDR2 as LQKENI. CDR3 region: CASSLGQGEKLFF. The CDR3 DNA follows: TGTGCCAGCTCCCTCGGACAGGGTGAAAAACTGTTTTTT.

The chain links TRBV4-1 to TRBJ2-7, with D tentatively TRBD1 (6 bases). The CDR3 has 13 amino acids. The germline CDR1 and CDR2 sequences are MGHRA and YSYEKL. Between the trimmed V and J ends, which lost 1 base and 9 bases, there was a span of 13 bases. CDR3 sequence (DNA): TGCGCCAGCAGCCAAGTCAGGGGAGTCGGGCAGTACTTC. Translating it yields CASSQVRGVGQYF.

This chain connects TRBV27 to TRBJ2-6; no reliable D call. There are 15 residues in the CDR3. Per germline, CDR1 MNHEY and CDR2 SMNVEV (reference sequence). The V gene lost 1 base and the J gene lost 0 bases, with 4 bases spanning the gap. CDR3 coding DNA: TGTGCCAGCAGTTTATGGTCCTCTGGGGCCAACGTCCTGACTTTC. It translates to CASSLWSSGANVLTF.

The V and J genes are TRBV30 and TRBJ1-5; a weak D match, TRBD1 (5 bases). The length of the CDR3 is 14 residues. V was trimmed by 2 bases and J by 1 base, leaving 9 bases between them. Looked up from germline, CDR1 is GTSNPN and CDR2 is SVGIG (reference sequence). CDR3 in DNA: TGTGCCTGGAGTAGGAGGGGCAGCAATCAGCCCCAGCATTTT. Amino acid sequence: CAWSRRGSNQPQHF.

This chain uses TRBV11-1 with TRBJ2-1; D is unresolved. V lost 7 bases and J 7 bases, leaving 26 bases between the germline ends. Germline CDR1 SGHAT, CDR2 FQDESV (reference sequence). The CDR3 extends over 17 amino acids. The CDR3 region is CASNLLQVGRRRNEQFF. As DNA, the CDR3 is TGTGCCAGCAACCTTCTCCAGGTGGGCCGGCGTCGAAATGAGCAGTTCTTC.

The CDR3 bases are TGTGCCAGCAGCCCTTCCGGGGGGTGGGCCAAAAACATTCAGTACTTC. This sequence encodes CASSPSGGWAKNIQYF. The V call is TRBV4-2, the J call TRBJ2-4; TRBD2 matches 7 bases. Germline V gene lookup returns CDR1 LGHNA and CDR2 YNFKEQ. CDR3 length: 16 amino acids. The junction had 7 bases not matched to a gene; V was cut back by 4 bases and J by 1 base.

This clone was picked up a small number of times. The chain combines TRBV5-4 with TRBJ2-7; D perhaps matches TRBD1 (5 bases). Looked up from germline, CDR1 is SGHNT and CDR2 is YYREEE (reference sequence). Trimming left V 4 bases short and J 2 bases short, with 13 bases between. The CDR3 has 14 residues. CDR3: CASSIKGFAYEQYF. DNA for the CDR3: TGTGCCAGCAGCATTAAGGGGTTCGCCTACGAGCAGTACTTC.

J is TRBJ1-1 and V is TRBV12-5; 9 positions match TRBD1. The CDR3 sequence is 15 residues long. V dropped 4 bases and J dropped 5; count of bases not matched to a gene: 8. Germline V gene lookup returns CDR1 LGHNT and CDR2 FRNRAP. The CDR3 loop reads CASGSPGTGLTEAFF. The CDR3 DNA reads TGTGCTAGTGGTTCACCCGGGACAGGGCTGACTGAAGCTTTCTTT.

This clone was seen a handful of times. V usage is TRBV7-2 and J usage is TRBJ2-1, with D possibly matching TRBD1 (6 bases). This CDR3 is 16 amino acids long. Germline V gene lookup returns CDR1 SGHTA and CDR2 FQGNSA. Trimming pared 3 bases from V and 8 bases from J, leaving 20 bases between. The CDR3 coding sequence is TGTGCCAGCAGCTTCTCGAGGGGGAGCCCCCCCCATGAGCAGTTCTTC. It specifies CASSFSRGSPPHEQFF.

The chain has TRBV5-4 and TRBJ2-3; no firm D call. The V and J ends lost 0 bases and 14 bases respectively, with 13 bases between them. The V gene's germline CDR1 is SGHNT and CDR2 YYREEE (reference sequence). The CDR3 is 12 residues long. The CDR3 loop reads CASSLASGPGYF. The DNA for the CDR3 is TGTGCCAGCAGCTTGGCCTCCGGCCCCGGGTATTTT.

This rearrangement joins TRBV7-9 to TRBJ2-7; D is possibly TRBD2 (6 bases). V shed 1 base and J shed 5 bases, with 15 bases lying between them. The CDR3 runs to 15 residues. CDR1 is SEHNR, CDR2 FQNEAQ, per germline (reference sequence). For the CDR3, the DNA is TGTGCCAGCAGCTTAGATGGGGGGAAAGTGGACGAGCAGTACTTC. This sequence encodes CASSLDGGKVDEQYF.

The chain uses TRBV29-1 and TRBJ2-3, with D perhaps being TRBD1 or TRBD2 (6 bases each). This CDR3 is built from 17 residues. V dropped 4 bases and J dropped 1 base, with 21 bases sitting between them. Germline V gene sequence: CDR1 SQVTM, CDR2 ANQGSEA. The CDR3 protein is CSVGGGPRGFGTDTQYF. The CDR3 nucleotides read TGCAGCGTTGGAGGGGGGCCCCGTGGCTTTGGCACAGATACGCAGTATTTT.

The chain uses TRBV5-5 and TRBJ1-6, with D unclear. This CDR3 has 17 amino acids. The germline V and J ends were trimmed by 2 bases and 6 bases, with 18 bases remaining between them. Per the germline V gene, CDR1 is SGHKS and CDR2 is YYEKEE (reference sequence). The CDR3 nucleotides are TGTGCCAGCAGCTTCCTCGGCACGGCGGCTGGTAATTCACCCCTCCACTTT. Residues: CASSFLGTAAGNSPLHF.

This rearrangement joins TRBV11-2 to TRBJ1-1; D may be TRBD1 (5 bases). V was pared by 2 bases and J by 2 bases, with 9 bases between. Germline lookup yields CDR1 SGHAT and CDR2 FQNNGV. This CDR3 has 14 amino acids. The CDR3 is CASSLQQGNTEAFF. The DNA for the CDR3 is TGTGCCAGCAGCTTACAGCAGGGAAACACTGAAGCTTTCTTT.

The chain employs TRBV30 and TRBJ2-7; D possibly corresponds to TRBD2 (5 bases). The CDR3 runs 12 residues. The germline V and J ends were trimmed by 3 bases and 1 base, with 7 bases remaining between them. From germline, CDR1 is GTSNPN and CDR2 SVGIG (reference sequence). The CDR3 spells CAWSEGSYEQYF. The CDR3 nucleotides are TGTGCCTGGAGCGAGGGTTCCTACGAGCAGTACTTC. The full variable domain, completed using reference TRBV30 and TRBJ2-7, is SQTIHQWPATLVQPVGSPLSLECTVEGTSNPNLYWYRQAAGRGLQLLFYSVGIGQISSEVPQNLSASRPQDRQFILSSKKLLLSDSGFYLCAWSEGSYEQYFGPGTRLTVT.

The V call is TRBV2, the J call TRBJ1-5; maybe TRBD1 (5 bases). This CDR3 is 14 amino acids long. V was clipped by 3 bases and J by 7 bases, with 13 bases between them. CDR1 and CDR2 (germline): SNHLY, FYNNEI. The CDR3 coding sequence is TGTGCCAGCAGTGAGCTAGGGGCAAGACAGCCCCAGCATTTT. Translating it yields CASSELGARQPQHF.

The CDR3 protein is CASSLDSRRSEAFF. The DNA for the CDR3 is TGTGCCAGCAGTTTGGACAGTCGGCGATCTGAAGCTTTCTTT. The rearrangement joins TRBV27 to TRBJ1-1, with D tentatively TRBD1 (6 bases). The CDR3 contains 14 residues. Trimming shortened V by 3 bases and J by 6 bases, and 14 bases separated the two germline ends. Germline V gene data show CDR1 as MNHEY and CDR2 as SMNVEV (reference sequence).

This chain connects TRBV11-3 to TRBJ2-2; D call uncertain. The CDR3 is made up of 13 amino acids. The germline CDR1 and CDR2 sequences are SGHNT and YENEEA. V was cut by 1 base and J by 7 bases, with 7 bases left in between. The CDR3 protein is CASSLGIGGELFF. DNA of the CDR3: TGTGCCAGCAGCTTAGGGATCGGCGGGGAGCTGTTTTTT.

The chain employs TRBV11-1 and TRBJ1-2; 8 positions agree with TRBD1. Germline assignment: CDR1 SGHAT and CDR2 FQDESV (reference sequence). J was trimmed by 5 bases and V by 5 bases; bases with no gene match: 13. The CDR3 consists of 16 residues. In DNA, the CDR3 is TGTGCCAGCAGCGCCCGGACAGGGAGTGTTGGTTATGGCTACACCTTC. Its translation: CASSARTGSVGYGYTF. Full variable domain (remainder filled in from reference TRBV11-1 and TRBJ1-2): EAEVAQSPRYKITEKSQAVAFWCDPISGHATLYWYRQILGQGPELLVQFQDESVVDDSQLPKDRFSAERLKGVDSTLKIQPAELGDSAMYLCASSARTGSVGYGYTFGSGTRLTVV.

The rearrangement joins TRBV7-9 to TRBJ1-2, with D unclear. CDR3 size: 13 residues. V gave up 1 base and J gave up 0 bases, with 3 bases separating them. Germline V gene data show CDR1 as SEHNR and CDR2 as FQNEAQ (reference sequence). CDR3 loop: CASSLGANYGYTF. Here the CDR3 DNA reads TGTGCCAGCAGCTTAGGAGCTAACTATGGCTACACCTTC.

This clone was recorded once. The chain employs TRBV5-1 and TRBJ1-2; D is possibly TRBD1 (6 bases). V lost 4 bases to trimming and J lost 6 bases, with 13 bases between them. CDR3 length: 13 residues. Looked up from germline, CDR1 is SGHRS and CDR2 is YFSETQ. This CDR3 is CASSLQGRDGYTF. Written as DNA, the CDR3 is TGCGCCAGCAGCCTACAGGGTCGGGATGGCTACACCTTC.

CDR3 bases: TGTGCCAGCAGCCAGGGCCTGAGCACAGATACGCAGTATTTT. Its translation is CASSQGLSTDTQYF. The V gene is TRBV6-4, the J gene TRBJ2-3; the D gene is possibly TRBD1 (5 bases). Trimming pared 6 bases from V and 0 bases from J, leaving 10 bases between. Germline assignment: CDR1 MRHNA and CDR2 SNTAGT. This CDR3 has 14 amino acids.

The V gene is TRBV5-5, the J gene TRBJ2-1, with 8 bases lining up with TRBD2. Germline values: CDR1 SGHKS, CDR2 YYEKEE (reference sequence). The CDR3 loop spans 16 amino acids. V lost 4 bases to trimming and J lost 2 bases; unmatched junction nucleotides: 8. The CDR3 DNA is TGTGCCAGCAGCCCGTTGGCGGGAGGTGCCTACAATGAGCAGTTCTTC. The encoded protein is CASSPLAGGAYNEQFF.

The chain employs TRBV27 and TRBJ2-7; D gene ambiguous. CDR1 and CDR2 from the germline V gene are MNHEY and SMNVEV (reference sequence). Deletions cut 2 bases from V and 2 bases from J, with 7 bases between. CDR3 size: 13 residues. CDR3 bases: TGTGCCAGCAGTTTAGTAGGTGCCTACGAGCAGTACTTC. As protein: CASSLVGAYEQYF.